The sequence of this T cell receptor beta chain was determined in a study of T-cell memory formation after mild COVID-19. At the level of the study: TCR clusters were mostly donor specific.

5'RACE primed from the constant segment yielded TCR alpha and TCR beta cDNA libraries bearing sample barcodes and UMIs. TCRdb fed the 5' RACE reads into MiXCR, producing one record per CDR3 protein. This repertoire shows under 250,000 distinct CDR3 sequences, about 10% found once; its top ten account for under 3.5%. Remarks on this clonotype: Its specificity is not known.

Notes on the study in general: The study found contracting CD4+ clones mainly in CM and EM and contracting CD8+ clones in EMRA.

This CDR3 comprises 13 residues. Germline V CDR1 and CDR2: SGHTA, FQGNSA. Trimming shortened V by 5 bases and J by 0 bases, and 7 bases separated the two germline ends. Source material: PBMCs or a T cell subset sorted from them (not recorded which). The source of this sequence is a man aged 18 to 29 who had mild COVID-19 (a few samples of this study predate the infection). Cell type and time point are not known. The V call is TRBV7-2, the J call TRBJ1-1; no firm D call. CDR3 sequence reads: CASSPHMNTEAFF. The CDR3 nucleotides are TGTGCCAGCAGCCCTCACATGAACACTGAAGCTTTCTTT.